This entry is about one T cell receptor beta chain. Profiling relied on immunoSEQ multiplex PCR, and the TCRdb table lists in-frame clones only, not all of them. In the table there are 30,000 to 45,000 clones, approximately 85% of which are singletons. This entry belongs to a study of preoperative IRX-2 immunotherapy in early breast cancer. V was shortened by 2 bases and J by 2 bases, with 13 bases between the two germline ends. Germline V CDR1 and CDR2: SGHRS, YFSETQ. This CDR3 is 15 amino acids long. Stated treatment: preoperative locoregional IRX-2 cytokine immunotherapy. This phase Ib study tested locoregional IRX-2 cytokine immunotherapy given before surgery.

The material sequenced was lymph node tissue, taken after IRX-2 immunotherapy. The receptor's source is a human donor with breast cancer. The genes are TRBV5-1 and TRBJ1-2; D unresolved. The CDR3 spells CASSLRGISNYGYTF. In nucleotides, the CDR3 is TGCGCCAGCAGCTTACGCGGCATCTCGAACTATGGCTACACCTTC. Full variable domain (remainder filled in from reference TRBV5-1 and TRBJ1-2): KAGVTQTPRYLIKTRGQQVTLSCSPISGHRSVSWYQQTPGQGLQFLFEYFSETQRNKGNFPGRFSGRQFSNSRSEMNVSTLELGDSALYLCASSLRGISNYGYTFGSGTRLTVV.